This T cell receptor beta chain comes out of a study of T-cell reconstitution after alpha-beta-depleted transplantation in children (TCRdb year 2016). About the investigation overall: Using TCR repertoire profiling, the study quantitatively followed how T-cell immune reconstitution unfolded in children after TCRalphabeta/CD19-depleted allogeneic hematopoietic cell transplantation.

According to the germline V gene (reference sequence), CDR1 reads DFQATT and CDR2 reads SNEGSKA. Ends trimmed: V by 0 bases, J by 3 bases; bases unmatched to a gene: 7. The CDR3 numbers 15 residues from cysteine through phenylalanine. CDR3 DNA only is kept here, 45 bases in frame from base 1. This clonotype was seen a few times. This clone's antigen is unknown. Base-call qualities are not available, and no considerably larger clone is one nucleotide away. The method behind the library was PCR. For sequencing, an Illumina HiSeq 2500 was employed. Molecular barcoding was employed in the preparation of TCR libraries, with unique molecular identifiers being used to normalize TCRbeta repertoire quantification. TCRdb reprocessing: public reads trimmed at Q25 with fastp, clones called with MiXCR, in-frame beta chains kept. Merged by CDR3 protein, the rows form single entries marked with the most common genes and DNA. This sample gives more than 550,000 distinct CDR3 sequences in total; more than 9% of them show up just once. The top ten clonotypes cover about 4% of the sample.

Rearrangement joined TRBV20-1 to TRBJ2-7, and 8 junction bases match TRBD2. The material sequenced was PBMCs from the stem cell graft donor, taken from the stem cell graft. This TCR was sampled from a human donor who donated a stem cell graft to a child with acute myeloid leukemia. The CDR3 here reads CSARDFSGSGYEQYF. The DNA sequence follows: TGCAGTGCTAGAGATTTCAGCGGGAGTGGCTACGAGCAGTACTTC.